Below are 3 T cell receptor beta chains sequenced from a single sample in a study of blood T cells in healthy people across ages (dated by TCRdb to the mid-2010s). Library creation used 5' RACE. For sequencing, an Illumina HiSeq 2500 was employed. The second PCR ran for roughly 7 to 11 cycles and used a J-beta primer mix along with a sample-barcoded 5' primer. TCRdb reworked the public reads: Q25 trimming with fastp, MiXCR clone assembly, productive beta chains retained. All rows with the same CDR3 protein become a single entry with the most common DNA and genes. The sample table lists about 1.7 million distinct CDR3 sequences, about 28% of them with a count of one. 7% to 9% of the sample is in the top ten clones. The sample consisted of blood. These receptors all stem from a woman aged 30 to 39 in good health.

This clonotype has at least ten counts. J is TRBJ2-7 and V is TRBV20-1, with TRBD1 identical over 7 bases. After removal of 2 bases from V and 6 bases from J, the junction contained 13 bases not matched to a gene. The CDR3 is 15 residues long. The germline gives CDR1 DFQATT, CDR2 SNEGSKA (reference sequence). The CDR3 DNA sequence: TGCAGTGCTAGACCCGGACAGGCCCAATCACTCGAGCAGTACTTC. Protein: CSARPGQAQSLEQYF.

This chain uses TRBV20-1 with TRBJ2-3; D is ambiguous. This CDR3 has 14 residues. The V gene's germline CDR1 is DFQATT and CDR2 SNEGSKA (reference sequence). Trimming pared 1 base from V and 1 base from J, leaving 9 bases between. CDR3 DNA: TGCAGTGCTAGAGCTCCACGGGGCACAGATACGCAGTATTTT. Amino acid sequence: CSARAPRGTDTQYF.

This clonotype has only a few counts. The V call is TRBV12-3 or TRBV12-4, the J call TRBJ1-4; 11 bases align to TRBD1. The CDR3 contains 15 residues. Trimming at V came to 3 bases and at J to 6 bases, leaving 3 bases not matched to a gene. CDR3 nucleotide sequence: TGTGCCAGCAGTTTCCGGACAGGGGGCTATGAAAAACTGTTTTTT. Translated: CASSFRTGGYEKLFF.